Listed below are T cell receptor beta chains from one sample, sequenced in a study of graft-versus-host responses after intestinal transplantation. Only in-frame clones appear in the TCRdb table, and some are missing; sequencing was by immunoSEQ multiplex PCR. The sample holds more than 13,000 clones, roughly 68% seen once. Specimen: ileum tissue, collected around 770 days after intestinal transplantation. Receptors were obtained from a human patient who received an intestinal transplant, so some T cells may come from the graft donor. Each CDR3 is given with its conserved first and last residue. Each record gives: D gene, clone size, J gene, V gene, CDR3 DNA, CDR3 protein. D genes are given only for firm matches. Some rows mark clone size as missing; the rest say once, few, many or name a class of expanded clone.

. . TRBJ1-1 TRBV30 TGTGCCTGGACGAAGAACACTGAAGCTTTCTTT CAWTKNTEAFF
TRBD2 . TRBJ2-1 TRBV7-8 TGTGCCAGCAGCTTCGCGGGACTAGCGGGAGATGAGCAGTTCTTC CASSFAGLAGDEQFF
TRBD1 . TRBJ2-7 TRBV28 TGTGCCAGCACCCTTTCTCCGGGACAGGCCTACGAGCAGTACTTC CASTLSPGQAYEQYF
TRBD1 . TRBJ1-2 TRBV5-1 TGCGCCAGCAGCCCCGGGACAGGGGGCTCCTATGGCTACACCTTC CASSPGTGGSYGYTF
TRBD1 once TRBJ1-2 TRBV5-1 TGCGCCAGCAGCCTGGGACAGGGCCGAGATGGCTACACCTTC CASSLGQGRDGYTF
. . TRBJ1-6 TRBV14 TGTGCCAGCAGCCAAATAACGGGTAATTCACCCCTCCACTTT CASSQITGNSPLHF
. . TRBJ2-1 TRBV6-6 TGTGCCAGCAGTTACACAGGCCAGAGCTCCTACAATGAGCAGTTCTTC CASSYTGQSSYNEQFF
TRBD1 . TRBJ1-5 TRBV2 TGTGCCAGCAGTAGACAGGGCGGGGAAAATCAGCCCCAGCATTTT CASSRQGGENQPQHF
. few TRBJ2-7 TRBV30 TGTGCCTGGAGTACACTTTACGAGCAGTACTTC CAWSTLYEQYF
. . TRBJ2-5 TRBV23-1 TGCGCCAGCAGTCCACAGGAGACCCAGTACTTC CASSPQETQYF
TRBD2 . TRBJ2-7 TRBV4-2 TGTGCCAGCAGCCAAGGAGGGCTAGCGGACTACGAGCAGTACTTC CASSQGGLADYEQYF
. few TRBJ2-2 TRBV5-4 TGTGCCAGCAGCTTCACCGGGGAGCTGTTTTTT CASSFTGELFF
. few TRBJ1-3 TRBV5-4 TGTGCCAGCAGCTCAAGGGCGTCAGGAAACACCATATATTTT CASSSRASGNTIYF
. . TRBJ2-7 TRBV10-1 TGCGCCAGCAGTGAGTCGGGGGTATCCTACGAGCAGTACTTC CASSESGVSYEQYF
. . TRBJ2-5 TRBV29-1 TGCAGCGTTGAGGCTTTTAAGGCGACCCAGTACTTC CSVEAFKATQYF
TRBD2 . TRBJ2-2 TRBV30 TGTGCCTGGAAATCGATTACAGCGGGAGTCAAGACCGGGGAGCTGTTTTTT CAWKSITAGVKTGELFF
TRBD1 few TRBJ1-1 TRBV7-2 TGTGCCAGCAGCTCAAGACAGGGCATGAACACTGAAGCTTTCTTT CASSSRQGMNTEAFF
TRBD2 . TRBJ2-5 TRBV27 TGTGCCAGCAGTACCCTAGCGGGAGTCCCAGAGACCCAGTACTTC CASSTLAGVPETQYF
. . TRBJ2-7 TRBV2 TGTGCCAGCAGACCTGGACTGACCTCCTACGAGCAGTACTTC CASRPGLTSYEQYF
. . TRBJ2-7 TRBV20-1 TGCAGTGCCCCACTAGCCTACGAGCAGTACTTC CSAPLAYEQYF
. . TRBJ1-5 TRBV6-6 TGTGCCAGCAGCCCCGGGCGTCACCTTAGCAATCAGCCCCAGCATTTT CASSPGRHLSNQPQHF
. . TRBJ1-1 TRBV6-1 TGTGCCAGCAGTGAAGACGGGGACACTGAAGCTTTCTTT CASSEDGDTEAFF
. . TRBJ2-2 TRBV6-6 TGTGCCAGCAGTTACTTGGACGGGGAGCTGTTTTTT CASSYLDGELFF
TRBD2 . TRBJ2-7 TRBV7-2 TGTGCCAGCAGCTTACGGGACTACCTCTCCTACGAGCAGTACTTC CASSLRDYLSYEQYF
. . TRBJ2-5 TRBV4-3 TGCGCCAGCAGCCAGATGGGGGGTAGCCGGGAGACCCAGTACTTC CASSQMGGSRETQYF
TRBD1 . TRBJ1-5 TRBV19 TGTGCCAGTAGTATAGTTGTGACAGGGGGCGCCCAGCCCCAGCATTTT CASSIVVTGGAQPQHF
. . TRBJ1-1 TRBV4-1 TGCGCCAGCACCCCTCGAGGGTGGGACACTGAAGCTTTCTTT CASTPRGWDTEAFF
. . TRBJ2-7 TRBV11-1 TGTGCCAGCAGCTTAGATACCTACGAGCAGTACTTC CASSLDTYEQYF
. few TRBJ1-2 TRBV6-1 TGTGCCAGCAGTGAAGGGACATACCGGTTGGATGGCTACACCTTC CASSEGTYRLDGYTF
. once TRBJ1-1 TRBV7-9 TGTGCCAGCCGAGCGTGGGTGATGAACACTGAAGCTTTCTTT CASRAWVMNTEAFF
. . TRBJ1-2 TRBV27 TGTGCCAGCAGCTCCCTAGGATCCGGAGAAAGGAATGGCTACACCTTC CASSSLGSGERNGYTF
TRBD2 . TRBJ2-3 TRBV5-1 TGCGCCAGCAGCTGGCGCACTAGCGGGAGTGCAGATACGCAGTATTTT CASSWRTSGSADTQYF
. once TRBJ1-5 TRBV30 TGTGCCTGGAGTGTACGCGGGGGAGGTCAGCCCCAGCATTTT CAWSVRGGGQPQHF
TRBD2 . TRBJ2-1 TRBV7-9 TGTGCCAGCAGCGCCGGGACTAGTGCGAATGAGCAGTTCTTC CASSAGTSANEQFF
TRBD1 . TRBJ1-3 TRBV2 TGTGCCAGCAGTGAACCACAGGGGAAGTACACTGCTGGAAACACCATATATTTT CASSEPQGKYTAGNTIYF
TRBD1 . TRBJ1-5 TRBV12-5 TGTGCTAGTGGTTCTACAGGGGCAGCCCCAGCATTT CASGSTGAAPAF
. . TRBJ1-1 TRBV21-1 TGTGCCAGCAGCAAAGATCCCTACCTACAGCGCTTGGCCACTGAAGCTTTCTTT CASSKDPYLQRLATEAFF
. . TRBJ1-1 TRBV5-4 TGTGCCAGCAGCTTGGCCGAACAGGGTGGTAACACTGAAGCTTTCTTT CASSLAEQGGNTEAFF
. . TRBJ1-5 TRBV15 TGTGCCACCAGCAGAGGGAACAATCAGCCCCAGCATTTT CATSRGNNQPQHF
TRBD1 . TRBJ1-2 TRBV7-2 TGTGCCAGCAGCTGGAACGGACAGGGGCCCTACACCTTC CASSWNGQGPYTF
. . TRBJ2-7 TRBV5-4 TGTGCCAGCAGCTTGGCCCCCCGCTCCTACGAGCAGTACTTC CASSLAPRSYEQYF
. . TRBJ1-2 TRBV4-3 TGCGCCAGCAGCCAATTGGAGGTTGGGTATGGCTACACCTTC CASSQLEVGYGYTF
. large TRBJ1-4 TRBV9 TGTGCCAGCAGCGTAACAGGGCTGACTAATGAAAAACTGTTTTTT CASSVTGLTNEKLFF
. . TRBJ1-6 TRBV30 TGTGCCTGGAGTGTACTGAGGGATTCACCCCTCCACTTT CAWSVLRDSPLHF
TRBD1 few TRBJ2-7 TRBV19 TGTGCCAGCGGACAGGACGAGCAGTACTTC CASGQDEQYF
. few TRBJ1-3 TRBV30 TGTGCCTGGAGTGTAGGCTCTGGAAACACCATATATTTT CAWSVGSGNTIYF
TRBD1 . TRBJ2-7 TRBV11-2 TGTGCCAGCAGCTTAGTAGGCAGGACAGGGGGCTTTATGGACGAGCAGTACTTC CASSLVGRTGGFMDEQYF
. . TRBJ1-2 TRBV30 TGTGCCTGGAGTGTACGGGGGGACAAATCTAACTATGGCTACACCTTC CAWSVRGDKSNYGYTF
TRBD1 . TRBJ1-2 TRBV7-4 TGTGCCAGCAGCCTAAATCCCCCCCTAGACAGGGACTATGGCTACACCTTC CASSLNPPLDRDYGYTF
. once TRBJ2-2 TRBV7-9 TGTGCCAGCAGTCGAAGGACAGTTTATGCCGGGGAGCTGTTTTTT CASSRRTVYAGELFF
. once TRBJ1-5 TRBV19 TGTGCCAGTAGTATAGCCCGTAATCAGCCCCAGCATTTT CASSIARNQPQHF